This T cell receptor beta chain was sequenced for a study of shared clonotypes between healthy human individuals. Overall study results and limits: Sharing of clonotypes among donors was expected to vary with sequencing depth. Non-shared clonotypes showed lower generation probabilities than clonotypes common to all four donors.

Genomic DNA of every subset was divided equally among multiple immunoSEQ plates. Sequencing used immunoSEQ multiplex PCR; TCRdb keeps in-frame clones, though not all of them. Of 950,000 to 1,200,000 clones in the sample, about 80% are singletons; the top ten hold more than 0.85%. Splitting the CD4+ cells yielded a CD45RA+ naive subset and a CD45RA-negative memory subset. The germline V gene encodes CDR1 SQVTM and CDR2 ANQGSEA. The CDR3 is 14 amino acids. Trimming removed 7 bases at V and 0 bases at J, with 16 bases between. In its sample, this clone was seen once. Its target is unknown. The chain combines TRBV29-1 with TRBJ2-7; no clear D gene. This receptor was obtained from a young man in good health. Some clones in this sample may be carry-over from other donors' samples. The sequencing input was memory CD4+ T cells from PBMCs. Stated subset: CD45RA-negative fraction. The CDR3 here is CSALTPLHSYEQYF. The CDR3 bases are TGCAGCGCCCTGACTCCCCTACACTCCTACGAGCAGTACTTC.